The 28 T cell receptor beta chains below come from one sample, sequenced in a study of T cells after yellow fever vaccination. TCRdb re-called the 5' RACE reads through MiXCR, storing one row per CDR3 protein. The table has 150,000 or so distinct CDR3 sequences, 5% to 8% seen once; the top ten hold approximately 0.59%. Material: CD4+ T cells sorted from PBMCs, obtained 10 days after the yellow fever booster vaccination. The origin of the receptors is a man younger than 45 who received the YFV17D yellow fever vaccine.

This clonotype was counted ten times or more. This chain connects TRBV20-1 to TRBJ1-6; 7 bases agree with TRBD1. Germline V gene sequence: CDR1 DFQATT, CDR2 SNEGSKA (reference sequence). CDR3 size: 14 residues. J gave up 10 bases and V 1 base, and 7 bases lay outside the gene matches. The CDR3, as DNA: TGCAGTGCTAGAGCCTACAGGGGCGGATCACCCCTCCACTTT. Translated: CSARAYRGGSPLHF.

CDR3 coding DNA: TGTGCCAGTAGTATCCAGCCGAGGAAGGGCACTGAAGCTTTCTTT. As protein: CASSIQPRKGTEAFF. The V and J genes are TRBV19 and TRBJ1-1; D is unresolved. In germline, CDR1 is LNHDA, CDR2 SQIVND (reference sequence). The ends were cut back, 3 bases at V and 4 bases at J, with 15 bases in the middle. The CDR3 sequence is 15 residues long.

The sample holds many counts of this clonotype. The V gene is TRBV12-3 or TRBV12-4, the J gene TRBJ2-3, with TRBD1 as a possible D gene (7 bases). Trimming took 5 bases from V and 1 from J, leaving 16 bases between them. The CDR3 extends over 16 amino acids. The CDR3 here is CASSTTGTLGTDTQYF. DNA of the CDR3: TGTGCCAGCAGTACGACAGGGACTCTTGGCACAGATACGCAGTATTTT.

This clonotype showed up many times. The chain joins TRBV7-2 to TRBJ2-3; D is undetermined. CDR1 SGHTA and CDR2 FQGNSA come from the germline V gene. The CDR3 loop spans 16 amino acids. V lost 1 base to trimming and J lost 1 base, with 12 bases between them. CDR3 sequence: CASSLVSGGRTDTQYF. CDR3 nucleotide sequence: TGTGCCAGCAGCTTAGTCTCCGGCGGACGCACAGATACGCAGTATTTT. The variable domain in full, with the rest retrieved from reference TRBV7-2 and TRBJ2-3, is GAGVSQSPSNKVTEKGKDVELRCDPISGHTALYWYRQSLGQGLEFLIYFQGNSAPDKSGLPSDRFSAERTGGSVSTLTIQRTQQEDSAVYLCASSLVSGGRTDTQYFGPGTRLTVL.

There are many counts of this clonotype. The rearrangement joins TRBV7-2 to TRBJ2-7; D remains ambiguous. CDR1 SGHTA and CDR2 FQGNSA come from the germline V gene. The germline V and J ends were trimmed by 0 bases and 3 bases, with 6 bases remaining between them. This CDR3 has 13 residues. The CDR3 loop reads CASSLAANYEQYF. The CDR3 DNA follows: TGTGCCAGCAGCTTAGCGGCTAACTACGAGCAGTACTTC.

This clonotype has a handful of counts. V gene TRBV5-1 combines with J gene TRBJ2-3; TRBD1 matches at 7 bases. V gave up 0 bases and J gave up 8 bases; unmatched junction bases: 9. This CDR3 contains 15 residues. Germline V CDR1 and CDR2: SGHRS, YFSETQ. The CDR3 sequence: CASSLELGGRATQYF. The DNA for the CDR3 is TGCGCCAGCAGCTTGGAGTTAGGGGGCCGGGCTACGCAGTATTTT.

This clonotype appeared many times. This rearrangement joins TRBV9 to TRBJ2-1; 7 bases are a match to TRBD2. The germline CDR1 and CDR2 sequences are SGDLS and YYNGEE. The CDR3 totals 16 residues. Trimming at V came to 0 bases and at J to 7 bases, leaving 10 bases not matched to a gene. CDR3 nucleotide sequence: TGTGCCAGCAGCGTAGATCCTAGCGGTTTTGGGAATGAGCAGTTCTTC. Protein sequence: CASSVDPSGFGNEQFF.

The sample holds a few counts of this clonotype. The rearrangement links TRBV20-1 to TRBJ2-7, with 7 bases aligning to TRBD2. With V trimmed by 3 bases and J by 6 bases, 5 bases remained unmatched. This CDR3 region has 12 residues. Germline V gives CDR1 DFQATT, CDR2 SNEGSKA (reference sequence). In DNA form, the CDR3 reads TGCAGTGCTAGGGCCTGGGGGGGCGAGCAGTACTTC. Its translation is CSARAWGGEQYF.

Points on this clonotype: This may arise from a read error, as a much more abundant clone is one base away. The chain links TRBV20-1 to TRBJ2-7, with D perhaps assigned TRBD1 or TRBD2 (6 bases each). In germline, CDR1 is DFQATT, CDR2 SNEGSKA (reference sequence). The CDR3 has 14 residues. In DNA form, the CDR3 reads TGCAGTGCTAGAGACGGGGGCGGAACCTACGAGCTGTACTTC. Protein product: CSARDGGGTYELYF.

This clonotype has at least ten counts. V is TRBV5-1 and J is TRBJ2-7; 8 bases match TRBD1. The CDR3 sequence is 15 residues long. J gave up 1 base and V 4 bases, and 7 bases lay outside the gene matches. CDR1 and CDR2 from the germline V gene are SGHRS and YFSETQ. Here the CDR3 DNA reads TGCGCCAGCAGCCCGAGACAGGGGACTTCCTACGAGCAGTACTTC. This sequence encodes CASSPRQGTSYEQYF.

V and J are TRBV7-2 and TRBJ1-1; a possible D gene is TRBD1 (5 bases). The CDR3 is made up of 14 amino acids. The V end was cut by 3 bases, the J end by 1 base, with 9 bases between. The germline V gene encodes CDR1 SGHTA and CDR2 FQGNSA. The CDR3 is CASSFGAGNTEAFF. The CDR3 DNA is TGTGCCAGCAGCTTCGGGGCCGGGAACACTGAAGCTTTCTTT.

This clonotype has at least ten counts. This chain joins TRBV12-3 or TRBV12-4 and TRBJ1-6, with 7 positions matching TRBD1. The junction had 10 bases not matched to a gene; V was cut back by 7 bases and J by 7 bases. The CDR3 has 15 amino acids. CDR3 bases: TGTGCCAGCACCGCCGACAGGGCAACGAATTCACCCCTCCACTTT. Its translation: CASTADRATNSPLHF.

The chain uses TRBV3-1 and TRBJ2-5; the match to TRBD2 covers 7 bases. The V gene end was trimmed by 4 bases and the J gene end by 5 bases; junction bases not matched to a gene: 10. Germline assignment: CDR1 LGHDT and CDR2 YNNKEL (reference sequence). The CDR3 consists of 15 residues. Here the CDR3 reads CASSLPGAGVETQYF. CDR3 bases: TGTGCCAGCAGCCTCCCCGGGGCGGGAGTTGAGACCCAGTACTTC.

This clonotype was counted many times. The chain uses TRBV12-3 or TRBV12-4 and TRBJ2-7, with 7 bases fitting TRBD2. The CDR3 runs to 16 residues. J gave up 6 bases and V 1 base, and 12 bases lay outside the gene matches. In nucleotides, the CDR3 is TGTGCCAGCAGTTTAGTGGGAGGGCCAGGGACGGTCGAGCAGTACTTC. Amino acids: CASSLVGGPGTVEQYF.

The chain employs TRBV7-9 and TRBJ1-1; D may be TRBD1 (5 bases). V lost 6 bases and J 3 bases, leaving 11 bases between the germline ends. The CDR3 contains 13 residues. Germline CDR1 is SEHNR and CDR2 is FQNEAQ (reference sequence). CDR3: CASRQGGDTEAFF. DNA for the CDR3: TGTGCCAGCAGGCAGGGAGGGGACACTGAAGCTTTCTTT.

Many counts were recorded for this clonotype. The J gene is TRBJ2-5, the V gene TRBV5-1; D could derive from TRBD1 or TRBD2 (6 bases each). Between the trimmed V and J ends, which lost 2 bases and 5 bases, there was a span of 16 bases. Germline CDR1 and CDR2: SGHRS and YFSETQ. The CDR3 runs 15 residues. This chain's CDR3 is CASSFTSGAGETQYF. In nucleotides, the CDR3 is TGCGCCAGCAGCTTTACCTCGGGGGCCGGGGAGACCCAGTACTTC. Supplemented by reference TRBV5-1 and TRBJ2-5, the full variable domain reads KAGVTQTPRYLIKTRGQQVTLSCSPISGHRSVSWYQQTPGQGLQFLFEYFSETQRNKGNFPGRFSGRQFSNSRSEMNVSTLELGDSALYLCASSFTSGAGETQYFGPGTRLLVL.

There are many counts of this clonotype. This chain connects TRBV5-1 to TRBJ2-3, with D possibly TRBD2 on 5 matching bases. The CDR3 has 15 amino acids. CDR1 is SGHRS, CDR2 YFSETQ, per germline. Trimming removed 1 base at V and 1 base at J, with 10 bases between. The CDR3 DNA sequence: TGCGCCAGCAGCTTGATCGGGGTGGGCACAGATACGCAGTATTTT. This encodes CASSLIGVGTDTQYF.

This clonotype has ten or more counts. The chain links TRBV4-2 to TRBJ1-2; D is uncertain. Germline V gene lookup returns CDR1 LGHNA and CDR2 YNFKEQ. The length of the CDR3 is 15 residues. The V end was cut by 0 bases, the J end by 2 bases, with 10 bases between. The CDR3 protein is CASSQDLQENYGYTF. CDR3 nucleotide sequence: TGTGCCAGCAGCCAAGATCTTCAGGAGAACTATGGCTACACCTTC.

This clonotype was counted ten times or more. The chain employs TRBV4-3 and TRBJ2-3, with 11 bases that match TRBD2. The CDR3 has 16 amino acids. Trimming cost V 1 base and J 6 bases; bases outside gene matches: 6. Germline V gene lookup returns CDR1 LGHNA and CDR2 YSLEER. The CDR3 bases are TGCGCCAGCAGCCAAGTTAATAGCGGGAGGGTGGATACGCAGTATTTT. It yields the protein CASSQVNSGRVDTQYF.

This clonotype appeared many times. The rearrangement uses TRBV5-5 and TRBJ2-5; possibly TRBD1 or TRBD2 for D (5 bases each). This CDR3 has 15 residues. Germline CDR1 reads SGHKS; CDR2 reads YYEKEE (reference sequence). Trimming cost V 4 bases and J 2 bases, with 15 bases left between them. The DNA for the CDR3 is TGTGCCAGCAGCGGGGGAGTCGCGCGGCAAGAGACCCAGTACTTC. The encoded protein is CASSGGVARQETQYF.

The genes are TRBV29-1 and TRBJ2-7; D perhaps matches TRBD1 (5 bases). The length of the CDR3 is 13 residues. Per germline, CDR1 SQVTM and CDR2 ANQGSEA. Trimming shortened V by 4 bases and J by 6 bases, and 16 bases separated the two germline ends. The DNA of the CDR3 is TGCAGCGTTGTAGTGCTGGTAGGGGTCGAGCAGTACTTC. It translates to CSVVVLVGVEQYF.

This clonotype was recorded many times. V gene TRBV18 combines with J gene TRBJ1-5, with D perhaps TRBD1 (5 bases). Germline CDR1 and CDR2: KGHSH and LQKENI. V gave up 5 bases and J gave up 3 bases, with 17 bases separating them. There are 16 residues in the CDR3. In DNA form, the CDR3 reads TGTGCCAGCTCAGCGAACCCCGGGACGAACAATCAGCCCCAGCATTTT. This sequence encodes CASSANPGTNNQPQHF.

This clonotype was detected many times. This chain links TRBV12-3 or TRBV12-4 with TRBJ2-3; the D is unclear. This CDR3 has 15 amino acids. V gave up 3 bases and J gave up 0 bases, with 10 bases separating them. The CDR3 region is CASSFSRSSTDTQYF. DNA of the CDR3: TGTGCCAGCAGTTTCAGCCGCTCTAGCACAGATACGCAGTATTTT.

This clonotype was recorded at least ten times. CDR3 sequence: CATSDYEGEQFF. The CDR3 DNA reads as TGTGCCACCAGTGATTACGAAGGTGAGCAGTTCTTC. This chain joins TRBV24-1 and TRBJ2-1; no reliable D call. Trimming pared 2 bases from V and 9 bases from J, leaving 7 bases between. Germline V gene data show CDR1 as KGHDR and CDR2 as SFDVKD. This CDR3 has 12 amino acids.

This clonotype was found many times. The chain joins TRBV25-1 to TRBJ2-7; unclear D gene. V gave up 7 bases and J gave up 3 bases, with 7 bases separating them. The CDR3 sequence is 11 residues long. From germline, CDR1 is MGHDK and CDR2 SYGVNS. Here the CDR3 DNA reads TGTGCCAGCATGGAAAGCTACGAGCAGTACTTC. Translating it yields CASMESYEQYF.

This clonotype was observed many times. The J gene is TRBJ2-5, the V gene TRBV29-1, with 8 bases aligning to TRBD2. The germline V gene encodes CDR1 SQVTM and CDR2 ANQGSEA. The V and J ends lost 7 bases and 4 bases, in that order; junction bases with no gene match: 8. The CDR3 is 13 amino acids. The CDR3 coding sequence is TGCAGCGAAACCAGCGGGAGCCCAGAGACCCAGTACTTC. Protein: CSETSGSPETQYF.

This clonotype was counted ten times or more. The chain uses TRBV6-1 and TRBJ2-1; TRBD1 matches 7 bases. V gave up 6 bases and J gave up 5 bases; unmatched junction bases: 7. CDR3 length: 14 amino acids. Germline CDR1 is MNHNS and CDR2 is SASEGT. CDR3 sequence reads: CASRLAGGNNEQFF. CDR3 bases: TGTGCCAGCAGATTGGCAGGGGGAAACAATGAGCAGTTCTTC.

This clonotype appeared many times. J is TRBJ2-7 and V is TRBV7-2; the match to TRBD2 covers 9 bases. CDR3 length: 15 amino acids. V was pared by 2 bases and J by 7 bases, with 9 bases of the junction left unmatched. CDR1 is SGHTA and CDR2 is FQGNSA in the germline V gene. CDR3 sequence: CASSLRSGRIGEQYF. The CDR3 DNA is TGTGCCAGCAGCTTAAGGAGCGGGAGGATAGGGGAGCAGTACTTC.